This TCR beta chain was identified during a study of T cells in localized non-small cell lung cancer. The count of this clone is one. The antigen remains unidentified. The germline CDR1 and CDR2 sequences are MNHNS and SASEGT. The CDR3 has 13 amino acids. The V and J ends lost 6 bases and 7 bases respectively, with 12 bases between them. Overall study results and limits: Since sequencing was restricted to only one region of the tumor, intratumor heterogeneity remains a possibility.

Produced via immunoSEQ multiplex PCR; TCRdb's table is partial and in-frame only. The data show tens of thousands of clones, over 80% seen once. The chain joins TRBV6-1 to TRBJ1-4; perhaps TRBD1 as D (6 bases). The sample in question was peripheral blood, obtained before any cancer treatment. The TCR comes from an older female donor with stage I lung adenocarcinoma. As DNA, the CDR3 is TGTGCCAGCAGGACACAGGGAGCTGAAAAACTGTTTTTT. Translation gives CASRTQGAEKLFF.